This TCR beta chain was sequenced for a study of human T cells and chemical hapten exposure (dated by TCRdb to about 2021). Describing the broader study: For sensitization, 2% DPC in acetone was applied to a roughly 2 cm by roughly 2 cm area of upper inner arm skin. Patients additionally received weekly therapeutic DPC doses to the scalp throughout the roughly 25-week study period. Patch testing was done on the upper back using Finn chambers containing 0.01% DPC, and results were scored after 6 days according to International Contact Dermatitis Research Group standards. The patient cohort, mostly female, included alopecia areata with under or over 50% scalp involvement, alopecia totalis and alopecia universalis. Libraries were pooled for sequencing, and variation in per-sample TCR yields was attributed mainly to small differences in library volumes within the pool. The study tracked peripheral blood TCR repertoire changes in vivo during primary and secondary sensitization to the hapten diphenylcyclopropenone (DPC) in alopecia patients. Patient blood was sampled pre-sensitization (week 0) and at 2, 6 and about 24 weeks after DPC sensitization. For TCR sequencing, blood came from 25 to 35 alopecia patients at anywhere from one to four time points (pre-sensitization, 2, 6 and 24 weeks).

The sample holds many counts of this clonotype. Its antigen target is currently unknown. Per-nucleotide qualities are absent, and no much larger clonotype sits a single base away. Library preparation was by RACE. Sequencing used a NextSeq 500. During library preparation, unique molecular identifiers were attached to individual cDNA molecules so that TCRs could be counted quantitatively and reproducibly. Both TCR alpha and TCR beta chains were sequenced from each blood RNA sample. Per the source publication's procedure: The median number of TCRs per sample was roughly 98,000, ranging from 23,224 to 690,600. The Decombinator software suite was used to annotate V, J and CDR3 in the TCR reads. For PS versus PT1 abundance plots, all samples were subsampled to the same number of TCRs (28,000). Expanded TCRs were defined as absent before sensitization and observed at least eight times at the 2-week time point. TCRdb cleaned the public reads at Q25 with fastp, built clones with MiXCR and kept in-frame beta chains. Rows merge per CDR3 protein into single entries with the most common DNA and genes. The V and J calls shown here were made by TCRdb, not taken from the authors' results. The sample includes about 350,000 distinct CDR3 sequences, with about 6% observed a single time. The ten top clones hold 4.5% to 6% of the sample.

The sample's time point label, in plain terms: patch test 2, 6 weeks after DPC sensitization. The sample's treatment or condition label is to be understood as: therapeutic diphenylcyclopropenone sensitization with weekly scalp DPC. At every patch-test visit, the blood draw took place before the patch test was put on. Patients were considered eligible if aged 18 to 70, diagnosed with alopecia and deemed suitable for DPC therapy, and patients were excluded if pregnant. Unfractionated whole blood was collected in Tempus Blood RNA tubes, and total RNA was extracted from that blood. Broader findings and caveats from the paper: Patch test score correlated positively with the number of PT1 expanded TCRs, reaching significance at thresholds 8, 16 and 32 but not at 4. The number of TCRs above 1 in 1000 frequency did not change with DPC sensitization; there was no evidence of global repertoire structure alterations. Because all patients had alopecia, a presumed autoimmune disease, the immune response of the patients might differ from that of healthy individuals. Expanded TCRs formed significantly more large CDR3 similarity clusters than pre-sensitization or healthy control sets, consistent with antigen-driven responses. After repeated subsampling, the strength of the expansion versus patch-test correlation and the threshold at which it became significant changed.

The germline ends are 10 bases apart after V is trimmed by 1 base and J by 6 bases. For CDR1 and CDR2, the germline V gene lists MGHRA and YSYEKL. The CDR3, cysteine through phenylalanine, is 14 amino acids long. Only the CDR3 DNA stays, 42 bases, in frame from base 1. The TCR sequence derives from a woman aged 18-29 years with alopecia areata. Some clones in this sample may be carry-over from other donors' samples. The material sequenced was whole blood, taken in connection with sensitization to the hapten diphenylcyclopropenone (DPC). The chain joins TRBV4-1 to TRBJ1-5; the D gene identity is not certain. CDR3 protein: CASSQGDWGQPQHF. The DNA reads as follows: TGCGCCAGCAGCCAAGGTGACTGGGGTCAGCCCCAGCATTTT.